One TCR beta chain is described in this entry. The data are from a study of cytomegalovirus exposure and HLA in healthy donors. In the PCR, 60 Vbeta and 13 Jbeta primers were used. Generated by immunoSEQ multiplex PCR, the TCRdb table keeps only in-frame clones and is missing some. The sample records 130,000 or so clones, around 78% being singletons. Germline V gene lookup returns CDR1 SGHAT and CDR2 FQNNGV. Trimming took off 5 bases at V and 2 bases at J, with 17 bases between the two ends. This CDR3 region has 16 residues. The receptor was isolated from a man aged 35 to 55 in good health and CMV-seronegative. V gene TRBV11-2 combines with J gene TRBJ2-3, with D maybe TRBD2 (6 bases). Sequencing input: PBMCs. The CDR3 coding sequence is TGTGCCAGCAGCCGACTTAATTGGGGGGACACAGATACGCAGTATTTT. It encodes CASSRLNWGDTDTQYF.